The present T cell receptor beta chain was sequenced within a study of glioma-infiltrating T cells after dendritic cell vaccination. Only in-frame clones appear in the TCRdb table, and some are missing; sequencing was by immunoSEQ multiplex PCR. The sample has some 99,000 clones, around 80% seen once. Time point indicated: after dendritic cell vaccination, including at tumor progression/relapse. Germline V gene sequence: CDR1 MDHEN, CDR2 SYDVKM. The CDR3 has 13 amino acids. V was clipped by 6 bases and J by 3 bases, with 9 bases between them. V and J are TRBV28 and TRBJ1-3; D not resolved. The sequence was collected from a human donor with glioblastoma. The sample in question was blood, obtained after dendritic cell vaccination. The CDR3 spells CASRRGNGNTIYF. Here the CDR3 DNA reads TGTGCCAGCAGACGCGGCAATGGAAACACCATATATTTT.